The next 14 T cell receptor beta chains were all read from a single sample in a study of OX40 agonist ivuxolimab in advanced cancers. Method: immunoSEQ multiplex PCR; TCRdb's copy keeps in-frame clones and lacks some. The profile shows tens of thousands of clones, 82% of them singletons. Sequenced here: CD4+ or CD8+ T cells sorted from blood, sampled in a trial of the OX40 agonist ivuxolimab. These receptors all stem from an adult with an advanced solid tumor such as melanoma, head and neck, liver or kidney cancer.

The chain recombines TRBV6-1 with TRBJ1-4; D gene unclear. The CDR3 contains 16 residues. CDR1 is MNHNS and CDR2 is SASEGT in the germline V gene. Trimming took 3 bases from V and 1 from J, leaving 12 bases between them. This chain's CDR3 is CASSDGSMRTNEKLFF. The CDR3 DNA sequence: TGTGCCAGCAGTGACGGCAGCATGAGAACTAATGAAAAACTGTTTTTT.

V usage is TRBV5-6 and J usage is TRBJ2-4; possible D gene TRBD1, 5 bases. Germline CDR1 SGHDT, CDR2 YYEEEE. CDR3 length: 13 amino acids. V dropped 4 bases and J dropped 5 bases, with 10 bases sitting between them. This CDR3 is CASSVGQENIQYF. The CDR3, as DNA: TGTGCCAGCAGCGTGGGGCAGGAAAACATTCAGTACTTC.

The rearrangement links TRBV9 to TRBJ2-1; 7 bases agree with TRBD1. Germline CDR1 and CDR2: SGDLS and YYNGEE. The CDR3 covers 15 residues. V shed 3 bases and J 8 bases; nucleotides not matched to a gene: 11. The CDR3 spells CASSAQGVRDDEQFF. CDR3 coding DNA: TGTGCCAGCAGCGCCCAGGGGGTTCGGGACGATGAGCAGTTCTTC.

V is TRBV25-1 and J is TRBJ2-2, with D unclear. V gave up 1 base and J gave up 1 base, with 4 bases separating them. The CDR3 runs to 14 residues. Germline V gene lookup returns CDR1 MGHDK and CDR2 SYGVNS. CDR3 protein: CASSEWGNTGELFF. The CDR3 nucleotides are TGTGCCAGCAGTGAATGGGGGAACACCGGGGAGCTGTTTTTT.

This clone was seen just once. Mismatch with germline at one junction end may stem from a read error. The rearrangement links TRBV27 to TRBJ2-7, with 7 bases matching TRBD1. CDR3 length: 15 amino acids. The germline V gene has CDR1 MNHEY and CDR2 SMNVEV (reference sequence). DNA of the CDR3: TGTGCCAGCAGTTTATCGGTCGGACAGGCCCGGCAGGGCCACTTC. This translates into CASSLSVGQARQGHF.

The J gene is TRBJ2-5, the V gene TRBV11-2; no clear D gene. Germline CDR1 SGHAT, CDR2 FQNNGV. The CDR3 runs 12 residues. Trimming removed 2 bases from V and 5 bases from J, with 6 bases in between. CDR3 sequence: CASSLSMETQYF. The CDR3 nucleotides are TGTGCCAGCAGCTTAAGTATGGAGACCCAGTACTTC. Full variable domain (missing parts from reference TRBV11-2 and TRBJ2-5): EAGVAQSPRYKIIEKRQSVAFWCNPISGHATLYWYQQILGQGPKLLIQFQNNGVVDDSQLPKDRFSAERLKGVDSTLKIQPAKLEDSAVYLCASSLSMETQYFGPGTRLLVL.

The V gene is TRBV28, the J gene TRBJ2-4, with TRBD1 matching 9 bases. Trimming at V came to 2 bases and at J to 7 bases, leaving 9 bases not matched to a gene. The germline V gene encodes CDR1 MDHEN and CDR2 SYDVKM. The length of the CDR3 is 16 residues. CDR3 in amino acids: CASSLADRGGLNIQYF. As DNA, the CDR3 is TGTGCCAGCAGTTTAGCGGACAGGGGAGGATTGAACATTCAGTACTTC.

This clone was seen once. This may be a read error: a much more frequent sequence differs by one nucleotide. The chain has TRBV7-8 and TRBJ1-6; D may be TRBD1 (6 bases). This CDR3 has 16 residues. Trimming cost V 1 base and J 3 bases, with 10 bases left between them. From germline, CDR1 is SGHVS and CDR2 FQNEAQ. The CDR3 sequence: CASSLGQGFYNSPLHF. The CDR3 region has the DNA TGTGCCAGCAGCTTAGGGCAGGGGTTCTATAATTCACCCCTCCACTTT.

The chain recombines TRBV4-1 with TRBJ1-4, with D hard to call. CDR1 and CDR2 from the germline V gene are MGHRA and YSYEKL. The CDR3 length is 17 residues. V was cut by 0 bases and J by 5 bases, with 16 bases left in between. The CDR3 reads CASSQETPGGRNEKLFF. CDR3 DNA sequence: TGCGCCAGCAGCCAAGAGACCCCGGGAGGACGGAATGAAAAACTGTTTTTT.

V is TRBV18 and J is TRBJ1-5; D gene uncertain. This CDR3 has 14 amino acids. V was trimmed by 4 bases and J by 2 bases, leaving 9 bases between them. The V gene's germline CDR1 is KGHSH and CDR2 LQKENI. Written as DNA, the CDR3 is TGTGCCAGCTCACTAGGCTCCGGCAATCAGCCCCAGCATTTT. It specifies CASSLGSGNQPQHF.

The chain couples TRBV6-1 to TRBJ1-2; 7 bases are a match to TRBD1. Trimming took 6 bases from V and 6 from J; bases not matched to a gene: 7. Germline V gene data show CDR1 as MNHNS and CDR2 as SASEGT. CDR3 length equals 13 residues. The CDR3 DNA reads as TGTGCCAGCAGAACAGGGGATATAGATGGCTACACCTTC. Translated, it gives CASRTGDIDGYTF.

The J gene is TRBJ1-4, the V gene TRBV23-1; D is undetermined. TRBV23-1 is designated an ORF whose function remains uncertain. Trimming left V 2 bases short and J 8 bases short, with 6 bases between. This CDR3 comprises 12 residues. The CDR3 protein is CASSQVGEKLFF. CDR3 DNA sequence: TGCGCCAGCAGTCAAGTTGGGGAAAAACTGTTTTTT.

The chain couples TRBV18 to TRBJ1-3; the D gene is possibly TRBD1 (6 bases). Trimming removed 5 bases from V and 0 bases from J, with 17 bases in between. Per germline, CDR1 KGHSH and CDR2 LQKENI. This CDR3 comprises 17 residues. CDR3 residues: CASSTRQVLSSGNTIYF. For the CDR3, the DNA is TGTGCCAGCTCAACTAGACAGGTCTTGAGCTCTGGAAACACCATATATTTT. Full variable domain (rest looked up from reference TRBV18 and TRBJ1-3): NAGVMQNPRHLVRRRGQEARLRCSPMKGHSHVYWYRQLPEEGLKFMVYLQKENIIDESGMPKERFSAEFPKEGPSILRIQQVVRGDSAAYFCASSTRQVLSSGNTIYFGEGSWLTVV.

The chain links TRBV4-1 to TRBJ1-2, with a possible D match to TRBD1 (5 bases). CDR1 and CDR2 (germline): MGHRA, YSYEKL. Deletions cut 1 base from V and 5 bases from J, with 14 bases between. The length of the CDR3 is 15 residues. The CDR3 nucleotides are TGCGCCAGCAGCCAAGTTAAGGGGCAGAAGTATGGCTACACCTTC. Protein sequence: CASSQVKGQKYGYTF.